Presented here are 23 T cell receptor beta chains from one specimen sequenced in a study of cytomegalovirus exposure and HLA in healthy donors. Both 60 Vbeta primers and 13 Jbeta primers went into the PCR. TCRdb's copy holds only in-frame clones and misses some; the assay was immunoSEQ multiplex PCR. In the table there are approximately 170,000 clones, 85% of which are singletons. The sequencing input was PBMCs. These TCRs come from a boy under 10 years old in good health and CMV-seronegative.

The table lists this clone with a count of one. The chain has TRBV5-1 and TRBJ1-6; 9 bases fit TRBD1. The CDR3 runs to 16 residues. Germline assignment: CDR1 SGHRS and CDR2 YFSETQ. The junction had 8 bases not matched to a gene; V was cut back by 3 bases and J by 7 bases. The CDR3 region has the DNA TGCGCCAGCAGCTCTACAGGGGGCAGGGGGAATTCACCCCTCCACTTT. Protein: CASSSTGGRGNSPLHF.

The chain has TRBV5-6 and TRBJ2-1; 7 nucleotides agree with TRBD1. The germline V gene encodes CDR1 SGHDT and CDR2 YYEEEE. This CDR3 contains 14 residues. Trimming at V came to 3 bases and at J to 6 bases, leaving 6 bases not matched to a gene. The CDR3 loop reads CASSSSAGGNEQFF. The CDR3 nucleotides read TGTGCCAGCAGCTCAAGTGCAGGGGGCAATGAGCAGTTCTTC.

V usage is TRBV6-6 and J usage is TRBJ2-5; 9 nucleotides agree with TRBD1. The CDR3 loop spans 15 amino acids. Trimming took 6 bases from V and 5 from J; bases not matched to a gene: 10. Germline V gene lookup returns CDR1 MNHNY and CDR2 SVGAGI (reference sequence). CDR3 in DNA: TGTGCCAGCAGCCGCCCCGGGACAGGGTACGAGACCCAGTACTTC. Protein sequence: CASSRPGTGYETQYF.

The chain links TRBV5-1 to TRBJ2-3, with 9 nucleotides matching TRBD1. Germline values: CDR1 SGHRS, CDR2 YFSETQ. The CDR3 has 14 amino acids. The V segment lost 4 bases and the J segment 4 bases; nucleotides outside the gene matches: 4. CDR3 sequence: CASSEGQGPDTQYF. The CDR3, as DNA: TGCGCCAGCAGCGAAGGACAGGGGCCAGATACGCAGTATTTT.

V is TRBV27 and J is TRBJ2-1; D might be TRBD2 (5 bases). Germline CDR1 is MNHEY and CDR2 is SMNVEV (reference sequence). The CDR3 spans 15 residues. The ends were cut back, 4 bases at V and 3 bases at J, with 13 bases in the middle. In DNA, the CDR3 is TGTGCCAGCAGTTCGGACTGGAACTACTACAATGAGCAGTTCTTC. Protein sequence: CASSSDWNYYNEQFF.

J is TRBJ2-1 and V is TRBV5-1; the D gene is possibly TRBD1 (5 bases). The germline V gene encodes CDR1 SGHRS and CDR2 YFSETQ. With 2 bases removed from V and 4 bases from J, the gap between germline ends came to 13 bases. The CDR3 sequence is 15 residues long. CDR3 region: CASSLGVSLYNEQFF. In nucleotides, the CDR3 is TGCGCCAGCAGCTTAGGGGTTTCCTTATACAATGAGCAGTTCTTC.

As DNA, the CDR3 is TGTGCCAGCAGGCCGACAGGCCTCTCTGGAAACACCATATATTTT. Residues: CASRPTGLSGNTIYF. This sequence joins TRBV28 and TRBJ1-3; weak D call: TRBD1 (6 bases). CDR3 length: 15 residues. The germline V and J ends were trimmed by 6 bases and 0 bases, with 12 bases remaining between them. Germline V gene lookup returns CDR1 MDHEN and CDR2 SYDVKM. The entire variable domain, with the rest obtained from reference TRBV28 and TRBJ1-3, is as follows: DVKVTQSSRYLVKRTGEKVFLECVQDMDHENMFWYRQDPGLGLRLIYFSYDVKMKEKGDIPEGYSVSREKKERFSLILESASTNQTSMYLCASRPTGLSGNTIYFGEGSWLTVV.

Written as DNA, the CDR3 is TGCGCCAGCAGCTTGGGGTTTCTGCGGGGGGAAACGAGGGCCAACGTCCTGACTTTC. It yields the protein CASSLGFLRGETRANVLTF. The chain carries TRBV5-1 and TRBJ2-6; 8 bases line up with TRBD2. The length of the CDR3 is 19 residues. Trimming took 0 bases from V and 5 from J; bases not matched to a gene: 13. Germline V CDR1 and CDR2: SGHRS, YFSETQ.

This chain joins TRBV4-1 and TRBJ2-5; D not certain. This CDR3 has 13 residues. V was clipped by 4 bases and J by 1 base, with 7 bases between them. Germline CDR1 reads MGHRA; CDR2 reads YSYEKL. The CDR3 region has the DNA TGCGCCAGCAGCCTTGGCCCCCAAGAGACCCAGTACTTC. Protein: CASSLGPQETQYF.

V is TRBV27 and J is TRBJ2-3; maybe TRBD1 (6 bases). V lost 4 bases and J 4 bases, leaving 12 bases between the germline ends. CDR1 MNHEY and CDR2 SMNVEV come from the germline V gene (reference sequence). The CDR3 is 14 residues long. In DNA form, the CDR3 reads TGTGCCAGCAGTTCCACCACAGGGCCAGATACGCAGTATTTT. Translated, it gives CASSSTTGPDTQYF.

The rearrangement uses TRBV9 and TRBJ1-1; D gene uncertain. Deletions cut 1 base from V and 4 bases from J, with 8 bases between. The V gene's germline CDR1 is SGDLS and CDR2 YYNGEE. The CDR3 sequence is 13 residues long. DNA of the CDR3: TGTGCCAGCAGCGTAAAGGGAGCCACTGAAGCTTTCTTT. This encodes CASSVKGATEAFF.

The V gene is TRBV6-1, the J gene TRBJ2-1; 8 nucleotides line up with TRBD1. Looked up from germline, CDR1 is MNHNS and CDR2 is SASEGT. The CDR3 length is 12 residues. This CDR3 is CVTGGPYNEQFF. DNA of the CDR3: TGTGTCACAGGGGGACCCTACAATGAGCAGTTCTTC.

The chain couples TRBV5-1 to TRBJ2-3; D is unresolved. In germline, CDR1 is SGHRS, CDR2 YFSETQ. Between the trimmed V and J ends, which lost 4 bases and 2 bases, there was a span of 11 bases. The CDR3 spans 14 residues. CDR3 sequence reads: CASSPLVITDTQYF. Here the CDR3 DNA reads TGCGCCAGCAGCCCGCTAGTGATCACAGATACGCAGTATTTT.

The chain employs TRBV4-1 and TRBJ1-4; D perhaps matches TRBD1 (6 bases). V was shortened by 2 bases and J by 4 bases, with 11 bases between the two germline ends. The CDR3 spans 15 residues. The germline V gene encodes CDR1 MGHRA and CDR2 YSYEKL. CDR3 sequence: CASSQSRTVNEKLFF. The CDR3 DNA follows: TGCGCCAGCAGCCAAAGTCGGACAGTTAATGAAAAACTGTTTTTT.

The chain couples TRBV6-5 to TRBJ1-2; TRBD1 matches 8 bases. The CDR3 runs 14 residues. Germline loops: CDR1 MNHEY, CDR2 SVGAGI. V was pared by 2 bases and J by 3 bases, with 2 bases of the junction left unmatched. Here the CDR3 DNA reads TGTGCCAGCAGTTACCTACAGGGGGACTATGGCTACACCTTC. Translation: CASSYLQGDYGYTF.

This rearrangement joins TRBV28 to TRBJ2-7; 7 nucleotides line up with TRBD1. The J call may be faulty, since TRBJ2-1 better matches the DNA end. The CDR3 runs 15 residues. In germline, CDR1 is MDHEN, CDR2 SYDVKM. Here the CDR3 reads CASIRPGQYRNEQFF. In nucleotides, the CDR3 is TGTGCCAGCATTCGTCCGGGACAGTATCGCAATGAGCAGTTCTTC.

For the CDR3, the DNA is TGTGCCAGCAGCAGGTCCCGGACAGGGGGATATGAGCAGTTCTTC. Its translation is CASSRSRTGGYEQFF. This chain connects TRBV7-9 to TRBJ2-1; 10 positions agree with TRBD1. This CDR3 region has 15 residues. Per germline, CDR1 SEHNR and CDR2 FQNEAQ (reference sequence). V lost 5 bases to trimming and J lost 8 bases; unmatched junction nucleotides: 9.

V and J are TRBV10-3 and TRBJ2-7; TRBD1 matches at 10 bases. V lost 4 bases, J lost 2 bases, and 5 bases stayed unmatched. CDR3 length: 15 residues. Germline CDR1 is ENHRY and CDR2 is SYGVKD. CDR3 region: CAISGWTGGAYEQYF. The CDR3 DNA sequence: TGTGCCATCAGTGGTTGGACAGGGGGGGCCTACGAGCAGTACTTC.

The V call is TRBV11-2, the J call TRBJ1-2, with 10 bases identical to TRBD1. The CDR3 runs to 15 residues. Germline V gives CDR1 SGHAT, CDR2 FQNNGV. With 5 bases clipped from V and 4 bases from J, the junction kept 7 bases outside the gene matches. As DNA, the CDR3 is TGTGCCAGCAGCCCCGGGACAGGGGAAGGCTATGGCTACACCTTC. This gives the protein CASSPGTGEGYGYTF.

The V call is TRBV2, the J call TRBJ1-2, with D tentatively TRBD1 (5 bases). Germline V lookup: CDR1 SNHLY, CDR2 FYNNEI. The CDR3 extends over 14 amino acids. With 4 bases removed from V and 2 bases from J, the gap between germline ends came to 11 bases. The CDR3, as DNA: TGTGCCAGCAGTGGGACACAAAAAAACTATGGCTACACCTTC. This codes for CASSGTQKNYGYTF. The full variable domain, its missing parts supplied by reference TRBV2 and TRBJ1-2, is EPEVTQTPSHQVTQMGQEVILRCVPISNHLYFYWYRQILGQKVEFLVSFYNNEISEKSEIFDDQFSVERPDGSNFTLKIRSTKLEDSAMYFCASSGTQKNYGYTFGSGTRLTVV.

This clone showed up just once. V is TRBV2 and J is TRBJ1-4; maybe TRBD1 (5 bases). The germline V gene encodes CDR1 SNHLY and CDR2 FYNNEI. CDR3 length equals 13 residues. The germline V and J ends were trimmed by 10 bases and 2 bases, with 11 bases remaining between them. The DNA of the CDR3 is TGTGCCAATAGCGGGGGTACTAATGAAAAACTGTTTTTT. Its translation: CANSGGTNEKLFF.

The chain combines TRBV6-5 with TRBJ1-2, with 9 bases that match TRBD1. The J segment lost 4 bases and the V segment lost 5 bases, leaving 8 bases of the junction unmatched. The CDR3 length is 15 residues. Germline V gene lookup returns CDR1 MNHEY and CDR2 SVGAGI. The DNA of the CDR3 is TGTGCCAGCAGTGCCTTCGGACAGGGGTCCTATGGCTACACCTTC. As protein: CASSAFGQGSYGYTF.

The rearrangement links TRBV19 to TRBJ2-1; 9 positions agree with TRBD1. The CDR3 totals 15 residues. Germline V CDR1 and CDR2: LNHDA, SQIVND (reference sequence). Germline trimming cut 4 bases from V and 3 bases from J; bases unmatched to any gene: 4. CDR3 nucleotide sequence: TGTGCCAGTAGTAGGGGACAGGGTAGCTACAATGAGCAGTTCTTC. This sequence encodes CASSRGQGSYNEQFF.